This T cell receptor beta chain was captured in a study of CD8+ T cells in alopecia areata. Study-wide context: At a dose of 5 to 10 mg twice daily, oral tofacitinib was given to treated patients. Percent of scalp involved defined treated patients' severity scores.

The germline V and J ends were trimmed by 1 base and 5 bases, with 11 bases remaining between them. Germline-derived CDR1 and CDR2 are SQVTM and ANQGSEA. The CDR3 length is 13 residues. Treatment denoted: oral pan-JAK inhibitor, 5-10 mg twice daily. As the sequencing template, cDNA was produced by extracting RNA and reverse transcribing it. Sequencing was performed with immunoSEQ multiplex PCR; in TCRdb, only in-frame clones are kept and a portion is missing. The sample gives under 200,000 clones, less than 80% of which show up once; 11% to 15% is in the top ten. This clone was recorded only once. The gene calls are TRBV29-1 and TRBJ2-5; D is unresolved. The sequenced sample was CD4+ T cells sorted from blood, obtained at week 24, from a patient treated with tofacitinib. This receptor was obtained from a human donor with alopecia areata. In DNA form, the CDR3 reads TGCAGCGTTGAAGGAAGGGCCGGGGAGACCCAGTACTTC. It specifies CSVEGRAGETQYF.